The 26 T cell receptor beta chains below come from one sample, sequenced in a study of cytomegalovirus exposure and HLA in healthy donors. PCR used 60 Vbeta primers and 13 Jbeta primers. This table comes from immunoSEQ multiplex PCR, and its TCRdb copy is limited to in-frame clones, with some not included. The data contain roughly 200,000 clones, about 77% of them singletons. The sequenced sample was PBMCs. The receptors shown here come from a female donor in good health and CMV-seronegative.

The rearrangement links TRBV11-2 to TRBJ1-4, with TRBD1 matching over 7 bases. V lost 6 bases to trimming and J lost 1 base; unmatched junction nucleotides: 5. This CDR3 spans 15 amino acids. Per the germline V gene, CDR1 is SGHAT and CDR2 is FQNNGV. Written as DNA, the CDR3 is TGTGCCAGCAGAACATACAGGGGAACTAATGAAAAACTGTTTTTT. Amino acids: CASRTYRGTNEKLFF.

Regarding this clone: The sample contains more than one DNA sequence encoding this CDR3. The gene calls are TRBV5-1 and TRBJ2-7; possible D gene TRBD1, 6 bases. The V end lost 0 bases, the J end lost 1 base, and 11 bases lay between the germline ends. The CDR3 runs to 15 residues. Germline-derived CDR1 and CDR2 are SGHRS and YFSETQ. The CDR3 spells CASSLAQGRSYEQYF. DNA for the CDR3: TGCGCCAGCAGCTTGGCACAGGGAAGATCCTACGAGCAGTACTTC.

On this clone itself: The same CDR3 can be traced to other DNA sequences in this sample. The rearrangement joins TRBV7-3 to TRBJ2-5; D might be TRBD1 (5 bases). Germline CDR1 and CDR2: SGHTA and FQGTGA. The CDR3 contains 13 residues. V was shortened by 3 bases and J by 5 bases, with 10 bases between the two germline ends. For the CDR3, the DNA is TGTGCCAGCAGCTTGGGGCCCACTGAGACCCAGTACTTC. Encoded protein: CASSLGPTETQYF. Based on the CDR3 plus reference TRBV7-3 and TRBJ2-5, the full variable domain is GAGVSQTPSNKVTEKGKYVELRCDPISGHTALYWYRQSLGQGPEFLIYFQGTGAADDSGLPNDRFFAVRPEGSVSTLKIQRTERGDSAVYLCASSLGPTETQYFGPGTRLLVL.

This clone was picked up a small number of times. The genes are TRBV9 and TRBJ2-2; no clear D. V lost 4 bases and J lost 3, with 13 bases in between. CDR1 and CDR2 from the germline V gene are SGDLS and YYNGEE. This CDR3 region has 15 residues. Written as DNA, the CDR3 is TGTGCCAGCAGCTCCCGGCTAGGTTACACCGGGGAGCTGTTTTTT. Translation: CASSSRLGYTGELFF.

In this sample, this clone turned up a few times. The gene calls are TRBV5-4 and TRBJ2-1, with 7 bases aligning to TRBD2. The CDR3 length is 14 residues. Germline values: CDR1 SGHNT, CDR2 YYREEE (reference sequence). V lost 5 bases, J lost 4 bases, and 6 bases stayed unmatched. CDR3 in amino acids: CASSLAGTYNEQFF. CDR3 nucleotide sequence: TGTGCCAGCAGTTTAGCGGGTACTTACAATGAGCAGTTCTTC.

This rearrangement joins TRBV30 to TRBJ2-7, with 7 bases identical to TRBD1. The CDR3 is made up of 16 amino acids. The germline V gene encodes CDR1 GTSNPN and CDR2 SVGIG (reference sequence). V lost 5 bases, J lost 1 base, and 14 bases stayed unmatched. The CDR3 spells CAWAKNRGLGSYEQYF. CDR3 sequence (DNA): TGTGCCTGGGCCAAAAACAGGGGTTTGGGGTCCTACGAGCAGTACTTC.

The gene calls are TRBV30 and TRBJ1-6; 7 bases map to TRBD1. The CDR3 length is 15 residues. Losses at the gene ends were 1 base for V and 9 bases for J; bases not matched to a gene: 9. Germline loops: CDR1 GTSNPN, CDR2 SVGIG (reference sequence). This CDR3 reads CAWSALGGAGSPLHF. CDR3 coding DNA: TGTGCCTGGAGTGCCCTAGGGGGCGCGGGTTCACCCCTCCACTTT.

Points on this clone: At the DNA level, this CDR3 is encoded by other sequences in the same sample as well. The chain carries TRBV19 and TRBJ2-7; 8 nucleotides line up with TRBD1. J gave up 3 bases and V 5 bases, and 3 bases lay outside the gene matches. Germline V gene sequence: CDR1 LNHDA, CDR2 SQIVND (reference sequence). The CDR3 runs 13 residues. CDR3: CASSPGTGYEQYF. The CDR3 DNA reads TGTGCCAGTAGTCCCGGGACAGGCTACGAGCAGTACTTC.

This clone has just one count. V usage is TRBV6-1 and J usage is TRBJ2-1; D gene unclear. The V gene lost 2 bases and the J gene lost 9 bases, with 11 bases spanning the gap. Germline-derived CDR1 and CDR2 are MNHNS and SASEGT. The CDR3 consists of 13 residues. The CDR3 loop reads CASSEHSPSEQFF. The CDR3 DNA reads TGTGCCAGCAGTGAACATTCTCCTAGTGAGCAGTTCTTC.

This rearrangement joins TRBV6-1 to TRBJ2-7, with 9 bases aligning to TRBD2. Germline assignment: CDR1 MNHNS and CDR2 SASEGT. CDR3 length: 13 residues. V lost 8 bases, J lost 6 bases, and 8 bases stayed unmatched. The chain's CDR3 is CASSWTSVAEQYF. The CDR3 DNA reads as TGTGCCAGCTCGTGGACTAGCGTAGCCGAGCAGTACTTC.

Details on this clone: The final CDR3 position lacks the conserved phenylalanine or tryptophan, pointing to a likely read error. This chain links TRBV25-1 with TRBJ1-2; perhaps TRBD1 as D (5 bases). Germline values: CDR1 MGHDK, CDR2 SYGVNS. V lost 8 bases and J 0 bases, leaving 16 bases between the germline ends. There are 15 residues in the CDR3. The CDR3, as DNA: TGTGCCAGCTCTAGAGACAGAAATTCTAACTATGGCTACACCCTC. Translating it yields CASSRDRNSNYGYTL.

J is TRBJ2-6 and V is TRBV9; D may be TRBD1 (6 bases). Trimming removed 3 bases from V and 2 bases from J, with 9 bases in between. The CDR3 is made up of 15 amino acids. Germline CDR1 SGDLS, CDR2 YYNGEE. Here the CDR3 DNA reads TGTGCCAGCAGCGCAGAGGGGGCTGGGGCCAACGTCCTGACTTTC. Its translation: CASSAEGAGANVLTF.

This clone has only a few counts. The V and J genes are TRBV6-4 and TRBJ2-1, with TRBD1 as a possible D gene (6 bases). V lost 7 bases and J lost 0, with 25 bases in between. The CDR3 is 19 amino acids. Germline CDR1 MRHNA, CDR2 SNTAGT. The chain's CDR3 is CASKLKRQASRASYNEQFF. The CDR3, as DNA: TGTGCCAGCAAATTAAAGAGACAGGCGAGCCGAGCCTCCTACAATGAGCAGTTCTTC.

The chain employs TRBV7-9 and TRBJ2-3; no firm D call. V was clipped by 1 base and J by 1 base, with 9 bases between them. CDR1 SEHNR and CDR2 FQNEAQ come from the germline V gene (reference sequence). The length of the CDR3 is 15 residues. CDR3 bases: TGTGCCAGCAGCTTAGAAATTACTGGCACAGATACGCAGTATTTT. Translation: CASSLEITGTDTQYF.

The chain carries TRBV5-6 and TRBJ2-2; 7 bases line up with TRBD2. V dropped 2 bases and J dropped 5; count of bases not matched to a gene: 6. Germline V gene lookup returns CDR1 SGHDT and CDR2 YYEEEE. The CDR3 covers 15 residues. CDR3 protein: CASSFGTTLTGELFF. The CDR3 region has the DNA TGTGCCAGCAGCTTCGGGACTACCCTAACCGGGGAGCTGTTTTTT.

The V gene is TRBV2, the J gene TRBJ2-5; 8 nucleotides match TRBD2. Losses at the gene ends were 9 bases for V and 2 bases for J; bases not matched to a gene: 5. From germline, CDR1 is SNHLY and CDR2 FYNNEI. There are 13 residues in the CDR3. CDR3 protein: CASLRGEQETQYF. The CDR3, as DNA: TGTGCCAGTCTGCGGGGGGAACAAGAGACCCAGTACTTC.

This chain uses TRBV7-8 with TRBJ1-6; a weak D match, TRBD1 (5 bases). Trimming pared 5 bases from V and 2 bases from J, leaving 16 bases between. Germline CDR1 reads SGHVS; CDR2 reads FQNEAQ. CDR3 size: 17 residues. In DNA, the CDR3 is TGTGCCAGCAGCCCCCTGGGGCTAGGGGCCTATAATTCACCCCTCCACTTT. It is translated as CASSPLGLGAYNSPLHF.

The chain joins TRBV10-3 to TRBJ2-7, with a possible D match to TRBD1 (6 bases). Trimming took 5 bases from V and 3 from J, leaving 8 bases between them. The germline CDR1 and CDR2 sequences are ENHRY and SYGVKD. The CDR3 runs 12 residues. The CDR3 loop reads CAISNRDYEQYF. For the CDR3, the DNA is TGTGCCATCAGTAACAGGGACTACGAGCAGTACTTC.

V usage is TRBV4-2 and J usage is TRBJ2-7; tentatively, D is TRBD2 (7 bases). V was pared by 4 bases and J by 3 bases, with 16 bases between. The CDR3 sequence is 15 residues long. The germline V gene has CDR1 LGHNA and CDR2 YNFKEQ. CDR3 bases: TGTGCCAGCAGCCCCAGGGGAGGGAAAGGCTACGAGCAGTACTTC. Protein product: CASSPRGGKGYEQYF.

This clone was picked up one time. The V and J genes are TRBV2 and TRBJ2-1; a possible D gene is TRBD1 (8 bases). The CDR3 is 15 residues long. CDR1 SNHLY and CDR2 FYNNEI come from the germline V gene. Trimming stripped 6 bases from V and 4 bases from J, with 16 bases between. This CDR3 reads CASRLNRGGYNEQFF. The CDR3 nucleotides are TGTGCCAGCAGATTGAACAGGGGGGGGTACAATGAGCAGTTCTTC.

The chain recombines TRBV7-6 with TRBJ1-4, with TRBD1 identical over 9 bases. The V gene end was trimmed by 5 bases and the J gene end by 6 bases; junction bases not matched to a gene: 4. The CDR3 sequence is 14 residues long. Per the germline V gene, CDR1 is SGHVS and CDR2 is FNYEAQ. The CDR3 DNA reads as TGTGCCAGCAGCCTGGGACAGGGCCATGAAAAACTGTTTTTT. Its protein product is CASSLGQGHEKLFF.

The table lists this clone with a few counts. Other DNA sequences in the sample encode the same CDR3. The rearrangement links TRBV18 to TRBJ1-1, with D perhaps matching TRBD1 (5 bases). This CDR3 is 14 amino acids long. V gave up 3 bases and J gave up 1 base, with 9 bases separating them. The germline V gene encodes CDR1 KGHSH and CDR2 LQKENI. The CDR3 DNA is TGTGCCAGCTCACCGGGGGGGTCGAACACTGAAGCTTTCTTT. This translates into CASSPGGSNTEAFF. Full variable domain (outside the CDR3, taken from reference TRBV18 and TRBJ1-1): NAGVMQNPRHLVRRRGQEARLRCSPMKGHSHVYWYRQLPEEGLKFMVYLQKENIIDESGMPKERFSAEFPKEGPSILRIQQVVRGDSAAYFCASSPGGSNTEAFFGQGTRLTVV.

V is TRBV7-2 and J is TRBJ2-3; 14 nucleotides agree with TRBD2. Germline-derived CDR1 and CDR2 are SGHTA and FQGNSA. This CDR3 comprises 15 residues. J lost 9 bases, V lost 2 bases, and 4 bases had no gene match. CDR3 sequence reads: CASSLKGLAGVTQYF. The CDR3 DNA reads as TGTGCCAGCAGCTTAAAGGGACTAGCGGGAGTAACGCAGTATTTT.

The chain joins TRBV9 to TRBJ2-1; tentative D call: TRBD1 (6 bases). The CDR3 runs to 17 residues. Looked up from germline, CDR1 is SGDLS and CDR2 is YYNGEE. Deletions cut 1 base from V and 4 bases from J, with 18 bases between. The CDR3 loop is CASSVSFRTEVYNEQFF. The CDR3 DNA is TGTGCCAGCAGCGTAAGCTTCAGGACAGAAGTATACAATGAGCAGTTCTTC.

There are a few counts of this clone. The genes are TRBV9 and TRBJ2-6; D is ambiguous. The CDR3 covers 13 residues. Trimming left V 6 bases short and J 0 bases short, with 4 bases between. CDR1 and CDR2 from the germline V gene are SGDLS and YYNGEE. CDR3 in amino acids: CASTHSGANVLTF. For the CDR3, the DNA is TGTGCCAGCACCCACTCTGGGGCCAACGTCCTGACTTTC.

A remark on this clone: The same CDR3 is also encoded by other DNA sequences in this sample. V is TRBV2 and J is TRBJ2-7, with D possibly being TRBD1 (5 bases). The V and J ends lost 3 bases and 0 bases respectively, with 9 bases between them. Germline V gives CDR1 SNHLY, CDR2 FYNNEI. The CDR3 loop spans 14 amino acids. The CDR3, as DNA: TGTGCCAGCAGTGAGCAGGGTTCCTCCTACGAGCAGTACTTC. It encodes CASSEQGSSYEQYF.